Listed below are T cell receptor beta chains from one sample, sequenced in a study of blood T cell repertoires in COVID-19. Assay: immunoSEQ multiplex PCR; the TCRdb copy retains only in-frame clones and omits some. The data contain over 65,000 clones, roughly 90% of them singletons. Sequenced input: peripheral blood. All receptors derive from a woman in her fifties or sixties with acute or convalescent COVID-19. The CDR3 runs from the conserved cysteine through the conserved F or W. A D gene is named only where the DNA matches it firmly. Size values are once, few and many counts, or a class for expanded clones, and some rows have none.

abundance: NA
d_gene: NA
j_gene: TRBJ1-2
v_gene: TRBV30
CDR3aa: CAWSGVKGYTF
CDR3nt: TGTGCCTGGAGTGGAGTGAAGGGCTACACCTTC

abundance: NA
d_gene: NA
j_gene: TRBJ2-6
v_gene: TRBV15
CDR3aa: CATSRVGAGANVLTF
CDR3nt: TGTGCCACCAGCAGAGTAGGGGCCGGGGCCAACGTCCTGACTTTC

abundance: NA
d_gene: TRBD1
j_gene: TRBJ1-5
v_gene: TRBV19
CDR3aa: CASNPLGSAGGRDQPQHF
CDR3nt: TGTGCCAGTAACCCGCTGGGGTCTGCAGGGGGGCGTGATCAGCCCCAGCATTTT

abundance: NA
d_gene: NA
j_gene: TRBJ1-1
v_gene: TRBV7-9
CDR3aa: CASSSLTWAIF
CDR3nt: TGTGCCAGCAGCTCCCTAACCTGGGCTATCTTT

abundance: NA
d_gene: NA
j_gene: TRBJ2-1
v_gene: TRBV19
CDR3aa: CASSQGQYNEQFF
CDR3nt: TGTGCCAGTAGTCAGGGACAATACAATGAGCAGTTCTTC

abundance: NA
d_gene: TRBD2
j_gene: TRBJ2-1
v_gene: TRBV5-1
CDR3aa: CASSLGGSGGFDEQFF
CDR3nt: TGCGCCAGCAGCTTAGGCGGTTCGGGGGGGTTCGATGAGCAGTTCTTC

abundance: NA
d_gene: NA
j_gene: TRBJ2-2
v_gene: TRBV2
CDR3aa: CASSVIGGGELFF
CDR3nt: TGTGCCAGCAGCGTCATAGGGGGAGGGGAGCTGTTTTTT

abundance: NA
d_gene: TRBD1
j_gene: TRBJ1-6
v_gene: TRBV19
CDR3aa: CASSIINGQGTSPLHF
CDR3nt: TGTGCCAGTAGTATTATAAACGGACAGGGCACTTCACCCCTCCACTTT

abundance: NA
d_gene: NA
j_gene: TRBJ1-2
v_gene: TRBV6-5
CDR3aa: CASSYSGVVGGYTF
CDR3nt: TGTGCCAGCAGTTATTCAGGGGTCGTAGGTGGCTACACCTTC

abundance: NA
d_gene: NA
j_gene: TRBJ1-1
v_gene: TRBV20-1
CDR3aa: CSASFLAEAFF
CDR3nt: TGCAGTGCTAGTTTTTTAGCTGAAGCTTTCTTT

abundance: NA
d_gene: NA
j_gene: TRBJ1-2
v_gene: TRBV3-1/TRBV3-2
CDR3aa: CASSRLGVYYGYTF
CDR3nt: TGTGCCAGCAGCCGACTAGGGGTGTACTATGGCTACACCTTC

abundance: NA
d_gene: NA
j_gene: TRBJ1-3
v_gene: TRBV15
CDR3aa: CATSRDTASGNTIYF
CDR3nt: TGTGCCACCAGCAGAGATACAGCCTCTGGAAACACCATATATTTT

abundance: NA
d_gene: NA
j_gene: TRBJ1-1
v_gene: TRBV10-2
CDR3aa: CASSESPRNRRRTEAFF
CDR3nt: TGCGCCAGCAGTGAGTCCCCCCGCAACAGGCGTCGGACTGAAGCTTTCTTT

abundance: NA
d_gene: NA
j_gene: TRBJ2-6
v_gene: TRBV27
CDR3aa: CASSLGHSISGANVLTF
CDR3nt: TGTGCCAGCTCATTGGGACACTCTATCTCTGGGGCCAACGTCCTGACTTTC

abundance: NA
d_gene: TRBD1
j_gene: TRBJ1-3
v_gene: TRBV13
CDR3aa: CASTLRTGISSGNTIYF
CDR3nt: TGTGCCAGCACCTTACGGACAGGGATCAGCTCTGGAAACACCATATATTTT

abundance: NA
d_gene: NA
j_gene: TRBJ1-1
v_gene: TRBV24-1
CDR3aa: CATSDGRAEAFF
CDR3nt: TGTGCCACCAGTGATGGGCGGGCTGAAGCTTTCTTT

abundance: NA
d_gene: TRBD1
j_gene: TRBJ1-4
v_gene: TRBV29-1
CDR3aa: CSVLTGGEEKLFF
CDR3nt: TGCAGCGTTCTAACAGGGGGGGAGGAAAAACTGTTTTTT

abundance: NA
d_gene: TRBD1
j_gene: TRBJ2-2
v_gene: TRBV7-9
CDR3aa: CASSARQGTGELFF
CDR3nt: TGTGCCAGCAGCGCACGACAGGGTACCGGGGAGCTGTTTTTT

abundance: NA
d_gene: NA
j_gene: TRBJ2-3
v_gene: TRBV5-6
CDR3aa: CASSLARGASTDTQYF
CDR3nt: TGTGCCAGCAGCTTGGCCCGGGGGGCCAGCACAGATACGCAGTATTTT

abundance: few
d_gene: NA
j_gene: TRBJ1-2
v_gene: TRBV14
CDR3aa: CASSQDRDNYGYTF
CDR3nt: TGTGCCAGCAGCCAAGACAGGGATAACTATGGCTACACCTTC

abundance: NA
d_gene: NA
j_gene: TRBJ1-2
v_gene: TRBV28
CDR3aa: CASSNRVSYGYTF
CDR3nt: TGTGCCAGCAGTAACAGGGTAAGCTATGGCTACACCTTC

abundance: NA
d_gene: TRBD1
j_gene: TRBJ2-1
v_gene: TRBV24-1
CDR3aa: CATSDHTDTGGHEQFF
CDR3nt: TGTGCCACCAGTGATCATACCGACACAGGGGGCCATGAGCAGTTCTTC

abundance: NA
d_gene: NA
j_gene: TRBJ2-5
v_gene: TRBV3-1/TRBV3-2
CDR3aa: CASSPFAGLPLQETQYF
CDR3nt: TGTGCCAGCAGCCCTTTTGCGGGACTTCCCCTTCAAGAGACCCAGTACTTC

abundance: once
d_gene: NA
j_gene: TRBJ1-1
v_gene: TRBV6-2/TRBV6-3
CDR3aa: CASSYSGGTEAFF
CDR3nt: TGTGCCAGCAGTTACTCGGGAGGGACTGAAGCTTTCTTT

abundance: NA
d_gene: NA
j_gene: TRBJ2-1
v_gene: TRBV19
CDR3aa: CASSSGTGTGHNEQFF
CDR3nt: TGTGCCAGTAGCAGCGGGACCGGGACAGGCCACAATGAGCAGTTCTTC

abundance: NA
d_gene: NA
j_gene: TRBJ2-3
v_gene: TRBV2
CDR3aa: CASRQDTDTQYF
CDR3nt: TGTGCCAGTCGACAGGACACAGATACGCAGTATTTT

abundance: NA
d_gene: TRBD1
j_gene: TRBJ1-1
v_gene: TRBV3-1/TRBV3-2
CDR3aa: CASTRQGARTEAFF
CDR3nt: TGTGCCAGCACCCGACAGGGGGCGCGAACTGAAGCTTTCTTT

abundance: NA
d_gene: TRBD1
j_gene: TRBJ1-1
v_gene: TRBV6-5
CDR3aa: CASTDRGWTEAFF
CDR3nt: TGTGCCAGCACGGACAGGGGATGGACTGAAGCTTTCTTT

abundance: NA
d_gene: NA
j_gene: TRBJ1-6
v_gene: TRBV6-4
CDR3aa: CASRPTTFGPLHF
CDR3nt: TGTGCCAGCCGACCGACGACTTTCGGACCCCTCCACTTT

abundance: NA
d_gene: NA
j_gene: TRBJ2-2
v_gene: TRBV7-9
CDR3aa: CASSKSGEGELFF
CDR3nt: TGTGCCAGCAGCAAATCAGGGGAAGGGGAGCTGTTTTTT

abundance: NA
d_gene: NA
j_gene: TRBJ1-2
v_gene: TRBV18
CDR3aa: CASSTLEDSPYYYGYTF
CDR3nt: TGTGCCAGCTCAACTTTAGAAGACAGCCCCTATTACTATGGCTACACCTTC

abundance: once
d_gene: NA
j_gene: TRBJ2-5
v_gene: TRBV7-2
CDR3aa: CASRRRRQEQETQYF
CDR3nt: TGTGCCAGCAGACGACGCCGACAGGAACAAGAGACCCAGTACTTC

abundance: NA
d_gene: NA
j_gene: TRBJ1-6
v_gene: TRBV2
CDR3aa: CASLAGEDSPLHF
CDR3nt: TGTGCCAGCCTTGCGGGGGAGGATTCACCCCTCCACTTT

abundance: NA
d_gene: NA
j_gene: TRBJ1-3
v_gene: TRBV3-1/TRBV3-2
CDR3aa: CASSQDAGDGNTIYF
CDR3nt: TGTGCCAGCAGCCAAGACGCAGGGGATGGAAACACCATATATTTT

abundance: NA
d_gene: TRBD2
j_gene: TRBJ2-3
v_gene: TRBV4-2
CDR3aa: CASSQEVAGVSTDTQYF
CDR3nt: TGTGCCAGCAGCCAAGAAGTAGCGGGAGTCAGCACAGATACGCAGTATTTT

abundance: NA
d_gene: TRBD1
j_gene: TRBJ2-1
v_gene: TRBV7-6
CDR3aa: CASSPIDTGGLYNEQFF
CDR3nt: TGTGCCAGCAGCCCGATCGACACAGGGGGCCTCTACAATGAGCAGTTCTTC

abundance: NA
d_gene: NA
j_gene: TRBJ1-3
v_gene: TRBV7-2
CDR3aa: CASSPDGASGNTIYF
CDR3nt: TGTGCCAGCAGCCCAGACGGAGCCTCTGGAAACACCATATATTTT

abundance: NA
d_gene: TRBD2
j_gene: TRBJ2-2
v_gene: TRBV4-2
CDR3aa: CASSQDQLAGSNTGELFF
CDR3nt: TGTGCCAGCAGCCAAGATCAACTAGCGGGCTCGAACACCGGGGAGCTGTTTTTT

abundance: once
d_gene: TRBD1
j_gene: TRBJ1-1
v_gene: TRBV6-5
CDR3aa: CASSYPRTGQRTEAFF
CDR3nt: TGTGCCAGCAGTTACCCCCGGACAGGGCAGAGGACTGAAGCTTTCTTT